This entry describes one T cell receptor (beta chain). Germline lookup yields CDR1 MRHNA and CDR2 SNTAGT. The CDR3 sequence is 15 residues long. The V and J ends lost 5 bases and 4 bases, in that order; junction bases with no gene match: 5. This entry comes from a study of radiation and T cells in renal cell carcinoma. Assay used: immunoSEQ multiplex PCR; TCRdb lists only in-frame clones, some missing. The sample consists of 100,000 to 150,000 clones, approximately 80% of them appearing once. The sample's time point: baseline pretreatment blood. Treatment meaning: 15 Gy SBRT to primary tumor, nephrectomy 4 weeks later. This renal cell carcinoma was of the clear cell type.

The receptor comes from a woman aged 55-70 years with renal cell carcinoma. The input for sequencing was blood, taken from a patient whose treatment included radiotherapy and nephrectomy. V gene TRBV6-4 combines with J gene TRBJ2-1; 10 bases line up with TRBD2. The DNA for the CDR3 is TGTGCCAGCAGTACCACTAGCGGGGTTTACAATGAGCAGTTCTTC. It specifies CASSTTSGVYNEQFF.